This T cell receptor beta chain stems from a study of T cells in Graves' hyperthyroidism and ophthalmopathy. RNA transcripts gave rise to amplified TCR beta CDR3 regions. First-round RT-PCR of the TCR CDR3 relied on the HTBI primer set. TCRdb used MiXCR to reprocess the multiplex PCR reads, holding one entry per CDR3 protein. The top ten hold 15% to 18% of the sample, which has around 690,000 distinct CDR3 sequences, around 15% seen once. CDR1 is DFQATT and CDR2 is SNEGSKA in the germline V gene (reference sequence). The CDR3 sequence is 13 residues long. V lost 6 bases and J 1 base, leaving 12 bases between the germline ends.

Sequenced material: blood. The chain has TRBV20-1 and TRBJ1-1; D is possibly TRBD1 (6 bases). This TCR was sampled from a man aged 45-60 years with Graves' hyperthyroidism. DNA of the CDR3: TGCAGTGCGAACAGGGTTGGGAACACTGAAGCTTTCTTT. It specifies CSANRVGNTEAFF.